These 2 T cell receptor beta chains came from one sample sequenced in a study of OX40 agonist ivuxolimab in advanced cancers. Produced via immunoSEQ multiplex PCR; TCRdb's table is partial and in-frame only. The sample consists of about 79,000 clones, under 85% of them appearing once. The starting material was CD4+ or CD8+ T cells sorted from blood, obtained in a trial of the OX40 agonist ivuxolimab. The source of these receptors is an adult with an advanced solid tumor such as melanoma, head and neck, liver or kidney cancer.

The rearrangement links TRBV21-1 to TRBJ2-3; the table names TRBD1, a call not compared with the DNA. TRBV21-1 is flagged as a pseudogene. This CDR3 is built from 16 residues. In nucleotides, the CDR3 is TGTGCCAGCAGCGGAGTCAGGGGGCGTTTCACAGATACGCAGTATTTT. Translation gives CASSGVRGRFTDTQYF.

This clone appeared a few times. The chain recombines TRBV5-1 with TRBJ2-5; no definite D call. The germline CDR1 and CDR2 sequences are SGHRS and YFSETQ. V lost 6 bases and J lost 3, with 18 bases in between. The CDR3 is made up of 15 amino acids. The CDR3 DNA is TGCGCCAGCAACGAGGTGTTAATGTCAAAAGAGACCCAGTACTTC. This codes for CASNEVLMSKETQYF.